The T cell receptor beta chain described here comes from a study of beta chain features in type 1 diabetes. Study information: Healthy donors, compared against patients, showed similar age, gender and cell yields.

Sorting with CD45RO/CCR7/CD25/CD127/CD95/CD27 yielded naive, central memory, regulatory and stem-like memory CD4+ cells. Worth noting for this clone: Its antigen remains unknown.

The sequenced template was cDNA made from the entire isolated RNA. Clones were sequenced by immunoSEQ multiplex PCR, and TCRdb holds only the in-frame ones, with some missing. This repertoire shows some 360,000 clones, roughly a fifth found once; its top ten account for approximately 0.041%. Study results and caveats: Any HLA effect on TCRB rearrangement was left unresolved by small sub-analyses. Insertions at VDJ junctions were less frequent in type 1 diabetes patients. These patients also deleted more nucleotides at the same junctions.

The sequencing sample was made of naive CD4+ T cells from blood. This TCR came from a woman aged 18-35 years in good health.

The CDR3, as DNA: TGTGCCAGCAGAGGACTAGCGGGCAATGAGCAGTTCTTC. Translated: CASRGLAGNEQFF. The chain employs TRBV2 and TRBJ2-1; TRBD2 agrees at 11 bases. The CDR3 runs to 13 residues. The germline CDR1 and CDR2 sequences are SNHLY and FYNNEI. V lost 6 bases to trimming and J lost 6 bases; unmatched junction nucleotides: 1.